Listed below are T cell receptor beta chains from one sample, sequenced in a study of tumour-infiltrating T cells in Burkitt lymphoma. The repertoire was sequenced with immunoSEQ multiplex PCR; TCRdb's copy has only in-frame clones and lacks some. The sample includes over a thousand clones, approximately 93% seen only once; the top ten take approximately 15%. Material: tumor tissue. These receptors came from a human donor with diffuse large B-cell lymphoma. Both conserved end residues are part of each CDR3. D genes are given only for firm matches. The size of a clone is reported for some rows only, either as once, few or many, or as a class for expanded clones.

d_call clone_size cdr3_length j_call v_call cdr3_aa cdr3_nt
. . 11 TRBJ1-2 TRBV29-1 CSAIDSYGYTF TGCAGCGCCATTGACTCCTATGGCTACACCTTC
. . 14 TRBJ1-5 TRBV30 CAWSVPDGGQPQHF TGTGCCTGGAGTGTACCCGATGGGGGGCAGCCCCAGCATTTT
. . 14 TRBJ1-2 TRBV4-3 CASSQDEGLGGYTF TGCGCCAGCAGCCAAGATGAAGGCTTGGGGGGCTACACCTTC
. . 12 TRBJ2-3 TRBV29-1 CSVEGGTDTQYF TGCAGCGTTGAGGGGGGCACAGATACGCAGTATTTT
. . 18 TRBJ2-3 TRBV27 CASSLSIQGPISTDTQYF TGTGCCAGCAGTTTATCGATTCAGGGCCCCATTAGCACAGATACGCAGTATTTT
. . 13 TRBJ2-3 TRBV7-9 CASLSRSTDTQYF TGTGCCAGCCTTAGCCGTTCCACAGATACGCAGTATTTT
. . 11 TRBJ2-7 TRBV7-9 CASRERYEQYF TGTGCCAGCAGAGAACGGTACGAGCAGTACTTC
. . 16 TRBJ1-1 TRBV6-1 CASSERQGIIGTEAFF TGTGCCAGCAGTGAAAGGCAGGGGATAATCGGCACTGAAGCTTTCTTT
TRBD2 few 13 TRBJ2-1 TRBV6-5 CASSPPRGTHRFF TGTGCCAGCAGCCCTCCGCGGGGGACGCACCGGTTCTTC
. . 13 TRBJ2-1 TRBV5-4 CASSEERGIEQFF TGTGCCAGCAGCGAAGAGAGGGGTATTGAGCAGTTCTTC
. . 14 TRBJ2-7 TRBV5-1 CASSPGGNSYEQYF TGCGCCAGCAGCCCCGGGGGTAACTCCTACGAGCAGTACTTC
. . 12 TRBJ1-1 TRBV19 CASSIWTEEAFF TGTGCCAGTAGTATCTGGACAGAAGAAGCTTTCTTT
TRBD2 . 18 TRBJ2-3 TRBV19 CASSSRLAGALLVDTQYF TGTGCCAGTAGTTCTCGACTAGCGGGAGCTCTGCTTGTAGATACGCAGTATTTT
TRBD1 . 15 TRBJ1-2 TRBV29-1 CSVEGRTGAGYGYTF TGCAGCGTTGAAGGGCGGACAGGGGCTGGCTATGGCTACACCTTC
. . 17 TRBJ1-5 TRBV19 CASSWGIGQNLNQPQHF TGTGCCAGTAGTTGGGGGATAGGGCAGAATCTTAATCAGCCCCAGCATTTT
. . 13 TRBJ1-1 TRBV5-1 CASSLDLNTEAFF TGCGCCAGCAGCTTGGATTTAAACACTGAAGCTTTCTTT
. . 15 TRBJ2-3 TRBV5-1 CASSIQAGSTDTQYF TGCGCCAGCTCAATCCAGGCAGGCAGCACAGATACGCAGTATTTT
. once 12 TRBJ1-1 TRBV5-8 CASSHGNTEAFF TGTGCCAGCAGCCATGGGAACACTGAAGCTTTCTTT
. . 11 TRBJ2-7 TRBV20-1 CSAREKDEQYF TGCAGTGCTAGAGAAAAAGACGAGCAGTACTTC
. . 12 TRBJ1-1 TRBV7-9 CASSLTEPEAFF TGTGCCAGCAGCTTAACGGAACCCGAAGCTTTCTTT
. . 17 TRBJ2-1 TRBV5-1 CASSLLSSAYLYNEQFF TGCGCCAGCAGCTTGTTGTCTAGCGCTTACCTTTACAATGAGCAGTTCTTC
. . 16 TRBJ2-3 TRBV7-6 CASSRPQGLDTDTQYF TGTGCCAGCAGCCGACCTCAGGGTTTGGACACAGATACGCAGTATTTT
. . 14 TRBJ1-1 TRBV7-2 CASSLGRLNTEAFF TGTGCCAGCAGCTTAGGCAGATTGAACACTGAAGCTTTCTTT
. . 15 TRBJ1-4 TRBV29-1 CSAQGTDIEGEKLFF TGCAGCGCCCAGGGGACCGATATAGAGGGGGAAAAACTGTTTTTT
. few 13 TRBJ1-1 TRBV28 CASSWQGSDEAFF TGTGCCAGCAGTTGGCAGGGGTCCGATGAAGCTTTCTTT
. once 15 TRBJ1-5 TRBV28 CASSLVAGNVQPQHF TGTGCCAGCAGTTTAGTGGCAGGGAATGTTCAGCCCCAGCATTTT
. . 13 TRBJ2-7 TRBV2 CASSEGRELEQYF TGTGCCAGCAGTGAGGGGCGAGAGTTGGAGCAGTACTTC
. . 14 TRBJ1-1 TRBV9 CASSVARKNTEAFF TGTGCCAGCAGCGTAGCCAGGAAGAACACTGAAGCTTTCTTT
. . 17 TRBJ1-1 TRBV18 CASSTGSVTFLNTEAFF TGTGCCAGCTCAACAGGGTCCGTGACCTTTTTGAACACTGAAGCTTTCTTT
. . 18 TRBJ2-3 TRBV28 CASRGRRQLNVHTDTQYF TGTGCCAGCAGGGGTAGACGGCAATTAAACGTCCACACAGATACGCAGTATTTT
. . 16 TRBJ2-3 TRBV25-1 CASSEFGGQRTDTQYF TGTGCCAGCAGTGAATTCGGGGGGCAGAGAACAGATACGCAGTATTTT
. . 15 TRBJ1-5 TRBV6-1 CASLPLRRGNQPQHF TGTGCCAGCTTGCCCTTGCGTCGGGGCAATCAGCCCCAGCATTTT
. . 12 TRBJ1-5 TRBV6-5 CASRRADQPQHF TGTGCCAGCAGGAGGGCGGATCAGCCCCAGCATTTT
. . 18 TRBJ1-2 TRBV5-5 CASSLSYWGTVSNYGYTF TGTGCCAGCAGCTTGAGTTACTGGGGGACGGTATCTAACTATGGCTACACCTTC
. . 13 TRBJ2-7 TRBV19 CASSIGQSYEQYF TGTGCCAGTAGTATAGGGCAGAGCTACGAGCAGTACTTC
. . 13 TRBJ1-4 TRBV7-9 CASSTWTGEKLFF TGTGCCAGCAGCACCTGGACTGGAGAAAAACTGTTTTTT
. . 15 TRBJ1-3 TRBV2 CASIGGPGSGNTIYF TGTGCCAGCATAGGGGGGCCCGGCTCTGGAAACACCATATATTTT
. . 11 TRBJ2-5 TRBV20-1 CSASGGGTQYF TGCAGTGCTAGCGGAGGGGGGACCCAGTACTTC
TRBD1 . 13 TRBJ2-1 TRBV5-1 CASSLGTGVEQFF TGCGCCAGCAGCTTGGGAACAGGGGTCGAGCAGTTCTTC
. . 14 TRBJ1-1 TRBV2 CASMTERVDTEAFF TGTGCCAGCATGACCGAACGCGTCGACACTGAAGCTTTCTTT
TRBD2 . 14 TRBJ2-1 TRBV30 CAWSAGGGFDEQFF TGTGCCTGGTCGGCGGGCGGGGGGTTCGATGAGCAGTTCTTC
TRBD1 . 16 TRBJ1-6 TRBV19 CATQQGPSSYNSPLHF TGTGCCACCCAACAGGGGCCGAGCTCCTATAATTCACCCCTCCACTTT
TRBD1 . 16 TRBJ1-2 TRBV28 CASSMTGATPNYGYTF TGTGCCAGCAGTATGACAGGGGCTACCCCTAACTATGGCTACACCTTC
. . 14 TRBJ1-2 TRBV4-3 CASSSGGSGYGYTF TGCGCCAGCAGCAGCGGGGGCTCGGGCTATGGCTACACCTTC
. . 15 TRBJ2-7 TRBV5-1 CASSINRVTPYEQYF TGCGCCAGCAGCATCAACAGGGTTACGCCCTACGAGCAGTACTTC
. . 13 TRBJ1-2 TRBV5-1 CASRWASGYGYTF TGCGCCAGCAGGTGGGCCTCGGGCTATGGCTACACCTTC
TRBD1 . 19 TRBJ2-2 TRBV19 CASTPLRTGAASNTGELFF TGTGCCAGTACCCCTTTGAGGACAGGAGCCGCATCGAACACCGGGGAGCTATTTTTT
. . 12 TRBJ1-1 TRBV10-2 CASSLEGAEAFF TGCGCCAGCAGCCTGGAGGGCGCTGAAGCTTTCTTT
TRBD1 . 15 TRBJ2-1 TRBV4-1 CASSQLRDRANEQFF TGCGCCAGCAGCCAACTCCGGGACAGAGCTAATGAGCAGTTCTTC
. . 14 TRBJ2-2 TRBV5-1 CASSSGTYTGELFF TGCGCCAGCAGCTCCGGGACATACACCGGGGAGCTGTTTTTT
. . 12 TRBJ2-3 TRBV28 CASSSTTDTQYF TGTGCCAGCAGTTCCACCACAGATACGCAGTATTTT
TRBD2 . 16 TRBJ2-3 TRBV7-9 CASSYRLAGNTDTQYF TGTGCCAGCAGCTACCGACTAGCGGGCAACACAGATACGCAGTATTTT
TRBD2 . 15 TRBJ2-3 TRBV19 CASKSERGDTDTQYF TGTGCCAGTAAGAGTGAGCGGGGGGACACAGATACGCAGTATTTT
. few 16 TRBJ2-1 TRBV5-1 CASSKEFGSSYNEQFF TGCGCCAGCAGCAAGGAGTTCGGGAGCTCCTACAATGAGCAGTTCTTC
. . 17 TRBJ1-2 TRBV27 CASSLSAGEVYNYGYTF TGTGCCAGCAGTTTATCTGCAGGGGAAGTATATAACTATGGCTACACCTTC
. . 15 TRBJ1-4 TRBV5-1 CASSLEDGINEKLFF TGCGCCAGCAGCTTGGAGGATGGGATTAATGAAAAACTGTTTTTT
. . 14 TRBJ2-7 TRBV4-3 CASSQDWLAYEQYF TGCGCCAGCAGCCAAGACTGGCTAGCCTACGAGCAGTACTTC
TRBD2 once 13 TRBJ2-3 TRBV4-3 CASSQTREGAQYF TGCGCCAGCAGCCAAACGCGGGAGGGGGCGCAGTATTTT
. . 16 TRBJ1-1 TRBV11-1 CASSGQSGRRWTEAFF TGTGCCAGCAGCGGACAGAGCGGCAGGCGATGGACTGAAGCTTTCTTT